This T cell receptor beta chain was sequenced for a study of T cell repertoires in cytomegalovirus infection. Whole-study context: Carrying CMV and the relevant HLA type showed in public TCR beta signatures. Whole-study results and caveats: Of the TCR beta families, the public ones yielded a cumulative frequency that identified carriers of CMV plus the relevant HLA. Ex vivo responses were dominated by HLA-C-restricted CMV-specific TCR beta clonotypes.

This clonotype was found a few times. The target antigen is unknown. TCRdb itself ran the reads through MiXCR, one entry per CDR3 protein. The sample carries some 680,000 distinct CDR3 sequences, about 40% recorded once. V lost 5 bases and J lost 8, with 12 bases in between. CDR3 size: 12 residues. Per germline, CDR1 MDHEN and CDR2 SYDVKM. The chain has TRBV28 and TRBJ1-2; tentatively, D is TRBD1 (5 bases). This clonotype was obtained from a human donor in good health (CMV status not recorded). Some clones in this sample may be carry-over from other donors' samples. The sequenced material came from PBMCs. The CDR3 reads CASSGNRPGYTF. The CDR3 DNA is TGTGCCAGCAGTGGGAACAGGCCCGGCTACACCTTC.